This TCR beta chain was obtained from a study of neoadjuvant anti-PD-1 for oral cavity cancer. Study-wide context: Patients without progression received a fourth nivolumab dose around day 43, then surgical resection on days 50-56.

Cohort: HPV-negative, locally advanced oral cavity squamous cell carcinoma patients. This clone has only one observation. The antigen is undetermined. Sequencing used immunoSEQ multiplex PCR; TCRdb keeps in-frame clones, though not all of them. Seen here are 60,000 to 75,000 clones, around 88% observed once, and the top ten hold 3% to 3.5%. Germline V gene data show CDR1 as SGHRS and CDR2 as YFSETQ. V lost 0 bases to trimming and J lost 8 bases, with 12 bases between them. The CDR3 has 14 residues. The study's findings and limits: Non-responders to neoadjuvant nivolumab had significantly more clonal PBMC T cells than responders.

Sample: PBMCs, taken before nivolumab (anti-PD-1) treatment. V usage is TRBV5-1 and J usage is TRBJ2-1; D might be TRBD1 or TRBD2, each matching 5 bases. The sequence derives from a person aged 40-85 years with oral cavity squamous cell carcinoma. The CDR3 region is CASSLAGPADEQFF. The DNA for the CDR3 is TGCGCCAGCAGCTTGGCGGGACCCGCGGATGAGCAGTTCTTC.